Below are 27 T cell receptor beta chains sequenced from a single sample in a study of T cells after yellow fever vaccination. TCRdb re-analysed the 5' RACE reads in MiXCR, keeping a single row per CDR3 protein. The profile shows roughly 340,000 distinct CDR3 sequences, 8.7% of them singletons. This specimen consisted of PBMCs, obtained on the day of the first yellow fever vaccination. All receptors derive from a man aged 18 to 30 who received the YFV17D yellow fever vaccine.

This clonotype was picked up a small number of times. The genes are TRBV5-4 and TRBJ2-5; D perhaps matches TRBD2 (6 bases). Germline assignment: CDR1 SGHNT and CDR2 YYREEE (reference sequence). The CDR3 runs 13 residues. Trimming cost V 0 bases and J 6 bases, with 9 bases left between them. The CDR3 protein is CASSLGRGKTQYF. For the CDR3, the DNA is TGTGCCAGCAGCTTGGGGCGGGGCAAGACCCAGTACTTC.

The CDR3 bases are TGTGCCAGCAGTGATTTATACAGGGATGGCTACACCTTC. This translates into CASSDLYRDGYTF. V is TRBV25-1 and J is TRBJ1-2; D is possibly TRBD1 (6 bases). This CDR3 spans 13 amino acids. Per germline, CDR1 MGHDK and CDR2 SYGVNS. The V and J ends lost 3 bases and 6 bases respectively, with 11 bases between them.

The chain has TRBV23-1 and TRBJ2-5; unclear D gene. TRBV23-1 is classed as an ORF, of uncertain function. The germline V and J ends were trimmed by 2 bases and 4 bases, with 14 bases remaining between them. The CDR3 runs to 15 residues. The CDR3 DNA reads as TGCGCCAGCAGTCAACAGCTGGGCCCAGCAGAGACCCAGTACTTC. Protein product: CASSQQLGPAETQYF.

The chain has TRBV7-2 and TRBJ2-5, with 15 bases matching TRBD2. Germline V gives CDR1 SGHTA, CDR2 FQGNSA. This CDR3 contains 17 residues. V dropped 6 bases and J dropped 7; count of bases not matched to a gene: 12. CDR3 DNA: TGTGCCAGCAGGGGGACTAGCGGGGGGCGGCGGGGTGGGACCCAGTACTTC. Encoded protein: CASRGTSGGRRGGTQYF.

The chain uses TRBV12-3 or TRBV12-4 and TRBJ2-7, with 9 nucleotides matching TRBD1. The V gene end was trimmed by 7 bases and the J gene end by 8 bases; junction bases not matched to a gene: 9. The CDR3 contains 13 residues. The chain's CDR3 is CASINTGGVKQYF. The DNA for the CDR3 is TGTGCCAGCATAAATACAGGGGGCGTAAAGCAGTACTTC.

The chain employs TRBV24-1 and TRBJ1-2; D remains unclear. Germline CDR1 is KGHDR and CDR2 is SFDVKD. V lost 7 bases, J lost 3 bases, and 8 bases lay in between. The CDR3 has 12 residues. The CDR3, as DNA: TGTGCCACCAGCAGTGGGGACTATGGCTACACCTTC. Protein sequence: CATSSGDYGYTF.

At least ten counts were recorded for this clonotype. The chain carries TRBV18 and TRBJ2-5; the D gene is possibly TRBD2 (6 bases). The CDR3 runs 15 residues. CDR1 is KGHSH and CDR2 is LQKENI in the germline V gene. V was pared by 2 bases and J by 2 bases, with 12 bases between. CDR3 region: CASSPAGRRQETQYF. For the CDR3, the DNA is TGTGCCAGCTCACCAGCGGGACGGCGTCAAGAGACCCAGTACTTC.

The chain joins TRBV10-3 to TRBJ2-2; D is unclear. V lost 5 bases to trimming and J lost 5 bases, with 6 bases between them. The germline gives CDR1 ENHRY, CDR2 SYGVKD. The CDR3 has 12 residues. CDR3 in amino acids: CAISSETGELFF. DNA of the CDR3: TGTGCCATCAGTTCGGAGACCGGGGAGCTGTTTTTT.

Ten or more counts support this clonotype. The chain recombines TRBV12-3 or TRBV12-4 with TRBJ1-1; possible D gene TRBD1, 5 bases. V lost 2 bases and J 8 bases, leaving 12 bases between the germline ends. The CDR3 spans 13 residues. The DNA for the CDR3 is TGTGCCAGCAGTTTAATCCGGGAGGGGGAAGCTTTCTTT. It codes for CASSLIREGEAFF.

This clonotype was recorded many times. This chain joins TRBV7-2 and TRBJ2-4; D is ambiguous. The CDR3 contains 14 residues. Germline V gene data show CDR1 as SGHTA and CDR2 as FQGNSA. V was pared by 5 bases and J by 1 base, with 9 bases between. The DNA of the CDR3 is TGTGCCAGCAGCCCAGGCCAGGCCAAAAACATTCAGTACTTC. As protein: CASSPGQAKNIQYF.

This clonotype was detected a few times. The rearrangement uses TRBV7-2 and TRBJ1-6; tentatively, D is TRBD1 (5 bases). Between the trimmed V and J ends, which lost 5 bases and 5 bases, there was a span of 19 bases. The CDR3 runs 17 residues. Germline V gives CDR1 SGHTA, CDR2 FQGNSA. This CDR3 is CASSPRWGTDNNSPLHF. The CDR3 DNA follows: TGTGCCAGCAGCCCTAGGTGGGGGACGGATAATAATTCACCCCTCCACTTT.

This clonotype has just a few counts. The J gene is TRBJ1-4, the V gene TRBV5-1; no reliable D call. Between the trimmed V and J ends, which lost 7 bases and 0 bases, there was a span of 10 bases. In germline, CDR1 is SGHRS, CDR2 YFSETQ. The CDR3 is 14 residues long. As DNA, the CDR3 is TGCGCCAGCCGTACCGGGACAACTAATGAAAAACTGTTTTTT. This encodes CASRTGTTNEKLFF.

In this sample, this clonotype turned up many times. The J gene is TRBJ2-5, the V gene TRBV7-2; 11 bases match TRBD2. With V trimmed by 3 bases and J by 0 bases, 6 bases remained unmatched. Per the germline V gene, CDR1 is SGHTA and CDR2 is FQGNSA. The CDR3 covers 17 residues. In DNA, the CDR3 is TGTGCCAGCAGCTTGGGGCTAGCGGGGGGCAACCAAGAGACCCAGTACTTC. It encodes CASSLGLAGGNQETQYF.

This clonotype showed up many times. The chain couples TRBV4-1 to TRBJ2-5; 7 bases line up with TRBD2. There are 16 residues in the CDR3. Germline CDR1 and CDR2: MGHRA and YSYEKL. After removal of 2 bases from V and 2 bases from J, the junction contained 8 bases not matched to a gene. The CDR3 protein is CASSQYQTSTQETQYF. CDR3 sequence (DNA): TGCGCCAGCAGCCAATACCAGACTAGCACTCAAGAGACCCAGTACTTC.

Here the CDR3 DNA reads TGTGCCAGCAGCCATGGGGACAGGGGGAATGAAAAACTGTTTTTT. Its translation: CASSHGDRGNEKLFF. The chain has TRBV7-2 and TRBJ1-4; 11 positions agree with TRBD1. J gave up 5 bases and V 5 bases, and 4 bases lay outside the gene matches. Per germline, CDR1 SGHTA and CDR2 FQGNSA. This CDR3 is 15 amino acids long.

This clonotype has only a few counts. The chain has TRBV6-5 and TRBJ2-7; D might be TRBD1 or TRBD2, each matching 5 bases. The V end was cut by 0 bases, the J end by 2 bases, with 11 bases between. The CDR3 sequence is 15 residues long. Germline CDR1 is MNHEY and CDR2 is SVGAGI. CDR3 residues: CASSYSRGSAYEQYF. The CDR3 nucleotides read TGTGCCAGCAGTTACTCCCGGGGCAGCGCCTACGAGCAGTACTTC.

This clonotype was seen a few times. The V and J genes are TRBV20-1 and TRBJ1-5; 9 bases are a match to TRBD1. The junction had 5 bases not matched to a gene; V was cut back by 6 bases and J by 5 bases. CDR3 length equals 13 residues. The V gene's germline CDR1 is DFQATT and CDR2 SNEGSKA (reference sequence). For the CDR3, the DNA is TGCAGTGCAGACAGGGGGATCGATCAGCCCCAGCATTTT. Protein: CSADRGIDQPQHF.

In its sample, this clonotype was seen many times. The V and J genes are TRBV24-1 and TRBJ2-1; D is uncertain. V was cut by 4 bases and J by 9 bases, with 12 bases left in between. The length of the CDR3 is 13 residues. The germline V gene has CDR1 KGHDR and CDR2 SFDVKD. DNA of the CDR3: TGTGCCACCAGTGAGCCTTCGCGCCCTGAGCAGTTCTTC. Translated: CATSEPSRPEQFF.

This clonotype has ten or more counts. The V call is TRBV7-9, the J call TRBJ1-1, with D uncertain. This CDR3 is built from 14 residues. V lost 7 bases to trimming and J lost 4 bases, with 16 bases between them. Per the germline V gene, CDR1 is SEHNR and CDR2 is FQNEAQ (reference sequence). This chain's CDR3 is CASTLGGEVTEAFF. CDR3 coding DNA: TGTGCCAGCACTTTGGGTGGGGAGGTCACTGAAGCTTTCTTT.

This clonotype was counted only a few times. V is TRBV24-1 and J is TRBJ2-3; D is undetermined. From germline, CDR1 is KGHDR and CDR2 SFDVKD. Trimming cost V 3 bases and J 6 bases, with 12 bases left between them. There are 14 residues in the CDR3. The CDR3 coding sequence is TGTGCCACCAGTGATAGCAACGGCGGTGATACGCAGTATTTT. Amino acid sequence: CATSDSNGGDTQYF.

The chain employs TRBV2 and TRBJ2-7; possibly TRBD1 for D (5 bases). Trimming cost V 5 bases and J 2 bases, with 10 bases left between them. The CDR3 consists of 13 residues. CDR1 and CDR2 (germline): SNHLY, FYNNEI. CDR3 protein: CASSPQGAYEQYV. CDR3 nucleotides: TGTGCCAGCAGTCCCCAGGGCGCCTACGAGCAGTACGTC.

This rearrangement joins TRBV5-4 to TRBJ1-5; TRBD1 matches at 8 bases. The germline V gene encodes CDR1 SGHNT and CDR2 YYREEE (reference sequence). The V and J ends lost 0 bases and 1 base, in that order; junction bases with no gene match: 3. The CDR3 has 16 residues. DNA for the CDR3: TGTGCCAGCAGCTTGGACGGACAGGGCAGCAATCAGCCCCAGCATTTT. Translation gives CASSLDGQGSNQPQHF.

The J gene is TRBJ1-2, the V gene TRBV24-1; D gene unclear. The germline V and J ends were trimmed by 6 bases and 0 bases, with 13 bases remaining between them. The CDR3 contains 15 residues. Germline CDR1 KGHDR, CDR2 SFDVKD. The CDR3 protein is CATSSLDGANYGYTF. In DNA, the CDR3 is TGTGCCACCAGTTCACTAGACGGTGCTAACTATGGCTACACCTTC.

This clonotype was picked up many times. The chain recombines TRBV5-1 with TRBJ2-3; 9 bases align to TRBD2. V shed 7 bases, J shed 2 bases, and the junction held 5 bases outside the gene matches. The germline V gene encodes CDR1 SGHRS and CDR2 YFSETQ. This CDR3 contains 14 residues. The CDR3 is CASDLAGSTDTQYF. For the CDR3, the DNA is TGCGCCAGCGACCTAGCGGGGTCCACAGATACGCAGTATTTT.

The V call is TRBV6-6, the J call TRBJ2-3; D is unresolved. Germline-derived CDR1 and CDR2 are MNHNY and SVGAGI (reference sequence). Trimming removed 8 bases from V and 2 bases from J, with 11 bases in between. The CDR3 contains 13 residues. The CDR3, as DNA: TGTGCCAGCTTTGGCAGATCCACAGATACGCAGTATTTT. Translated, it gives CASFGRSTDTQYF.

This clonotype was counted between two and nine times. This chain connects TRBV9 to TRBJ2-6; the D is unclear. The CDR3 totals 17 residues. Germline assignment: CDR1 SGDLS and CDR2 YYNGEE. The V and J ends lost 4 bases and 0 bases respectively, with 14 bases between them. The CDR3 sequence is CASSTNPDPSGANVLTF. The CDR3 bases are TGTGCCAGCAGCACTAACCCTGACCCCTCTGGGGCCAACGTCCTGACTTTC.

J is TRBJ2-7 and V is TRBV30; 9 bases map to TRBD2. The CDR3 runs to 16 residues. The trim removed 3 bases at V and 5 bases at J, leaving 14 bases unmatched. Germline V gives CDR1 GTSNPN, CDR2 SVGIG (reference sequence). The CDR3 region is CAWRVMSGLALDEQYF. Written as DNA, the CDR3 is TGTGCCTGGAGGGTGATGTCCGGACTAGCGCTAGACGAGCAGTACTTC.